This TCR beta chain appears in the sequencing data of a study of shared clonotypes between healthy human individuals. Study results and limitations: Compared with memory subsets, naive subsets generally had larger estimated richness.

All donors were Caucasian adults living in Nashville, Tennessee. Between the trimmed V and J ends, which lost 1 base and 6 bases, there was a span of 12 bases. The CDR3 sequence is 14 residues long. Per the germline V gene, CDR1 is LGHNA and CDR2 is YNFKEQ. Comment on this clone: Its antigen is not known.

The method was immunoSEQ multiplex PCR; TCRdb's version includes in-frame clones alone and lacks a portion of them. There are approximately 2.5 million clones in the sample; more than 85% occur only once, and roughly 0.39% lies in the top ten. The sequenced sample was naive CD4+ T cells from PBMCs. Subset indicated: CD45RA+ positively selected. The rearrangement uses TRBV4-2 and TRBJ1-2, with D possibly TRBD1 on 5 matching bases. The receptor comes from a man younger than 35 in good health. Some clones in this sample may be carry-over from other donors' samples. Here the CDR3 DNA reads TGTGCCAGCAGCCAAGGGATGGGGGAGAATGGCTACACCTTC. Residues: CASSQGMGENGYTF.